The sequence of this T cell receptor beta chain was determined in a study of T-cell memory formation after mild COVID-19. With 7 bases clipped from V and 4 bases from J, the junction kept 6 bases outside the gene matches. The germline V gene encodes CDR1 SGHTA and CDR2 FQGNSA. The CDR3 contains 14 residues. Constant-segment primers served in 5'RACE that generated TCR alpha and TCR beta cDNA libraries bearing sample barcodes and UMIs. TCRdb re-called the 5' RACE reads with MiXCR, one entry per CDR3 protein. The data hold fewer than 300,000 distinct CDR3 sequences, with 16% observed a single time. Sequenced sample: PBMCs or a T cell subset sorted from them (not recorded which). The receptor was isolated from a man aged 18-30 years who had mild COVID-19 (a few samples of this study predate the infection). Cell type and time point are not known. This sequence joins TRBV7-2 and TRBJ2-1, with 8 bases lining up with TRBD2. The chain's CDR3 is CASNPGGAYNEQFF. CDR3 coding DNA: TGTGCCAGCAACCCGGGGGGGGCATACAATGAGCAGTTCTTC.